The entry below gives a single T cell receptor beta chain sequence along with its context. This table comes from immunoSEQ multiplex PCR, and its TCRdb copy is limited to in-frame clones, with some not included. Here the sample spans about 120,000 clones, 80% to 90% being singletons. CDR1 is MDHEN, CDR2 SYDVKM, per germline. This CDR3 is built from 13 residues. The V gene lost 3 bases and the J gene lost 1 base, with 4 bases spanning the gap. The data were taken from a study of cytotoxic CD8 clonotypes in ibrutinib-treated CLL. Here the sequenced sample was PBMCs, taken after 24 months of ibrutinib treatment. The clonotype comes from a human donor with chronic lymphocytic leukemia. The chain recombines TRBV28 with TRBJ1-5; no firm D call. CDR3 protein: CASSFGSNQPQHF. DNA for the CDR3: TGTGCCAGCAGTTTTGGGAGCAATCAGCCCCAGCATTTT.